This entry features one TCR beta chain sequence. The sample belongs to a study of T cells expressing NK-cell markers. TCRdb reprocessed the 5' RACE reads and stores each CDR3 protein as one record, lacking DNA. The sample holds roughly 450,000 distinct CDR3 sequences. The sequence derives from a woman aged 50 to 60 in good health. The source material was blood T cells: a sorted CD56 or NKG2C T cell subset, CD4+ or CD8+ T cells, or bulk PBMC T cells (not recorded which).

This chain's CDR3 is CASSVLGVNNEQFF. The chain is built from TRBV9 and TRBJ2-1; without DNA, the TCRdb call of TRBD2 cannot be checked. This CDR3 has 14 amino acids. The germline V gene encodes CDR1 SGDLS and CDR2 YYNGEE.